This T cell receptor beta chain was identified during a study of T-cell reconstitution after alpha-beta-depleted transplantation in children. Overall study findings and caveats: When one year had passed after transplant, most T-cell counts and diversity came from newly produced T cells. About two months after transplant, alpha-beta T cells reportedly came from several hundred expanded graft clones.

The TCRbeta library was prepared with unique molecular identifiers. MiXCR, run by TCRdb on the PCR reads, gives a single entry per CDR3 protein. The sample records roughly 100,000 distinct CDR3 sequences, about 6% being singletons. This clonotype has only a few counts. Its antigen is not known. The TCR was taken from a female patient younger than 10 who had a stem cell transplant for Fanconi anemia, so the T cells may come from the graft donor. Sample: PBMCs, mostly from graft donor cells, taken 60 days after TCRalphabeta/CD19-depleted stem cell transplant.

The chain's CDR3 is CASSQGTGGTGYTF. In nucleotides, the CDR3 is TGCGCCAGCAGCCAGGGGACAGGGGGGACTGGCTACACCTTC. V and J are TRBV5-1 and TRBJ1-2, with 11 positions matching TRBD1. CDR1 is SGHRS and CDR2 is YFSETQ in the germline V gene. This CDR3 contains 14 residues. J was trimmed by 7 bases and V by 4 bases; bases with no gene match: 6.